The present entry profiles one T cell receptor (beta chain) with its context. Profiled with immunoSEQ multiplex PCR; TCRdb holds only in-frame clones, not every one. The repertoire holds tens of thousands of clones, with about 79% as singletons. This entry comes from a study of STAT5B mutations in CD4+ large granular lymphocyte leukemia. This CDR3 has 15 amino acids. Trimming took 3 bases from V and 9 from J, leaving 18 bases between them. Germline lookup yields CDR1 SGHVS and CDR2 FQNEAQ. This chain connects TRBV7-8 to TRBJ1-5; D unresolved. Sequenced input: CD4+ T cells from blood buffy coats. This receptor was taken from a human donor in good health. The CDR3 region has the DNA TGTGCCAGCAGCTTTGGGGAACCTTCGACGGGGCCCCAGCATTTT. Residues: CASSFGEPSTGPQHF.